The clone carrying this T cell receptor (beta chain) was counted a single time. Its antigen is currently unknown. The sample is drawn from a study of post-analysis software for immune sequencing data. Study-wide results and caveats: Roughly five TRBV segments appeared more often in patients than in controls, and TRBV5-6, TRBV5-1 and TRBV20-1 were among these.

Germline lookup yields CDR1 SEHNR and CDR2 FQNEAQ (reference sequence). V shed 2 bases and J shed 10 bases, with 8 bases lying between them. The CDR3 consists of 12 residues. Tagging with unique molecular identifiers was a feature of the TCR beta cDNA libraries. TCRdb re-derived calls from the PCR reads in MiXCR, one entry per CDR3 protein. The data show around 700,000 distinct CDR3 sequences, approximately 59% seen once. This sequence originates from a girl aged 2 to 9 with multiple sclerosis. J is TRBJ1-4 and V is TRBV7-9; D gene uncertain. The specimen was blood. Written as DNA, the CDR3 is TGTGCCAGCAGCTTACTTTGGGGAAAACTGTTTTTT. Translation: CASSLLWGKLFF.